The 8 T cell receptor beta chains in this list originate from one sample, sequenced in a study of blood T cell repertoires in COVID-19. Assay used: immunoSEQ multiplex PCR; TCRdb lists only in-frame clones, some missing. The sample has 150,000 to 200,000 clones; 87% are singletons. The sample taken for sequencing was peripheral blood. All receptors derive from a man aged 40-49 years with active or convalescent COVID-19.

J is TRBJ1-2 and V is TRBV7-9, with TRBD1 matching 7 bases. CDR1 is SEHNR, CDR2 FQNEAQ, per germline (reference sequence). Trimming cost V 4 bases and J 6 bases; bases outside gene matches: 8. This CDR3 region has 14 residues. This CDR3 is CASSSLPTGDGYTF. DNA of the CDR3: TGTGCCAGCAGCTCATTACCCACAGGGGATGGCTACACCTTC.

This clone is medium-sized in the sample. The V and J genes are TRBV19 and TRBJ2-2; D may be TRBD1 (5 bases). V was pared by 6 bases and J by 0 bases, with 8 bases between. This CDR3 spans 14 amino acids. Germline assignment: CDR1 LNHDA and CDR2 SQIVND (reference sequence). Written as DNA, the CDR3 is TGTGCCAGTAGGGACATTTCGAACACCGGGGAGCTGTTTTTT. Its protein product is CASRDISNTGELFF.

This chain's CDR3 is CASTGLAETDTQYF. DNA of the CDR3: TGTGCCAGCACGGGACTAGCGGAAACAGATACGCAGTATTTT. The rearrangement links TRBV7-9 to TRBJ2-3, with 11 bases fitting TRBD2. The CDR3 contains 14 residues. V gave up 7 bases and J gave up 3 bases; unmatched junction bases: 3. Germline values: CDR1 SEHNR, CDR2 FQNEAQ (reference sequence).

The chain uses TRBV2 and TRBJ1-1; the match to TRBD1 covers 10 bases. CDR3 size: 16 residues. V shed 5 bases, J shed 1 base, and the junction held 7 bases outside the gene matches. Germline loops: CDR1 SNHLY, CDR2 FYNNEI. CDR3 nucleotides: TGTGCCAGCAGTCCCCGGACAGGGGGATCGAACACTGAAGCTTTCTTT. Translation gives CASSPRTGGSNTEAFF.

This clone was detected only a few times. CDR3 bases: TGTGCCAGCAGCTTAGAGAGAATCGGACAGCGACAGGCGGACGAGCAGTACTTC. Protein sequence: CASSLERIGQRQADEQYF. The chain employs TRBV7-8 and TRBJ2-7; perhaps TRBD1 as D (6 bases). V shed 1 base and J shed 5 bases, with 24 bases lying between them. This CDR3 is built from 18 residues. Germline lookup yields CDR1 SGHVS and CDR2 FQNEAQ.

This clone was counted only a few times. The V call is TRBV2, the J call TRBJ1-3; the D gene is possibly TRBD1 (5 bases). In germline, CDR1 is SNHLY, CDR2 FYNNEI. This CDR3 has 14 amino acids. V lost 9 bases and J lost 3, with 15 bases in between. The CDR3 DNA sequence: TGTGCCAGTCTGACGTGGGGCAGTGGAAACACCATATATTTT. Amino acid sequence: CASLTWGSGNTIYF.

The chain uses TRBV7-9 and TRBJ1-2; 10 nucleotides align to TRBD1. The ends lost 0 bases at V and 1 base at J; junction bases unmatched: 2. CDR1 and CDR2 (germline): SEHNR, FQNEAQ (reference sequence). The length of the CDR3 is 16 residues. DNA of the CDR3: TGTGCCAGCAGCTTAGCCGGGACAGGGGATAACTATGGCTACACCTTC. It is translated as CASSLAGTGDNYGYTF. Filled out from reference TRBV7-9 and TRBJ1-2, the complete variable domain reads DTGVSQNPRHKITKRGQNVTFRCDPISEHNRLYWYRQTLGQGPEFLTYFQNEAQLEKSRLLSDRFSAERPKGSFSTLEIQRTEQGDSAMYLCASSLAGTGDNYGYTFGSGTRLTVV.

The chain joins TRBV5-8 to TRBJ1-2, with TRBD1 as a possible D gene (6 bases). CDR3 size: 14 residues. Germline V CDR1 and CDR2: SGHTS, YDEGEE. The ends were cut back, 2 bases at V and 8 bases at J, with 16 bases in the middle. The CDR3, as DNA: TGTGCCAGCAGCTTCTTCGGGACAAACGGCGGCTACACCTTC. It translates to CASSFFGTNGGYTF.